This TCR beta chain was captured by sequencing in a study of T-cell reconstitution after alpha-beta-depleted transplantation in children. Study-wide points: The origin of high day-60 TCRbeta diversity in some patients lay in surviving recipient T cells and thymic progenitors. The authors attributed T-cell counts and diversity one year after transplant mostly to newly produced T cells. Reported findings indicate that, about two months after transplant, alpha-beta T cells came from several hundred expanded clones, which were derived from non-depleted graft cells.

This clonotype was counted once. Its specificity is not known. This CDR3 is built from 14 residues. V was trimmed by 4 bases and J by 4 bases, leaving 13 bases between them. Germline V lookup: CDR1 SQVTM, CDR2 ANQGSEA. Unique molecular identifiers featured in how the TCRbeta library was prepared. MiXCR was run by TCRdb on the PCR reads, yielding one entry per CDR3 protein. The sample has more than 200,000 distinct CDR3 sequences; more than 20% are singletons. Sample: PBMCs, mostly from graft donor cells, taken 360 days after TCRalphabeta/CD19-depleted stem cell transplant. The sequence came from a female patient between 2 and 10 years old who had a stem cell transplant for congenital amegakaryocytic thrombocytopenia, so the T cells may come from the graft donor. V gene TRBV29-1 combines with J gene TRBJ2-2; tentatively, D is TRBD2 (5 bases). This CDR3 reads CSVGWGSGTGELFF. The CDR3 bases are TGCAGCGTTGGTTGGGGAAGCGGCACCGGGGAGCTGTTTTTT.